This TCR beta chain was sequenced for a study of blood T cells in healthy people across ages. Study background: When template switching was applied, about one barcoded beta molecule was captured per two T cells. Study results and caveats: Among T cells, TCR beta diversity per million cells dropped roughly linearly as age rose.

With regard to this clonotype: Its antigen remains unidentified.

Together with a sample-barcoded 5' primer, a J-beta primer mix was included in a second PCR lasting about 6 to 11 cycles. Each CDR3 protein is one row after TCRdb ran MiXCR on the 5' RACE reads. The table shows almost 800,000 distinct CDR3 sequences, with roughly 50% occurring only once. The V gene lost 10 bases and the J gene lost 3 bases, with 15 bases spanning the gap. The germline V gene has CDR1 ENHRY and CDR2 SYGVKD. The CDR3 contains 13 residues. A minimum of 6 micrograms of total RNA was extracted per sample. The sequencing sample was made of blood. The J gene is TRBJ1-1, the V gene TRBV10-3; D not resolved. This TCR was recovered from a man in his thirties or forties in good health. The CDR3 is CATRPGPDTEAFF. CDR3 DNA: TGTGCCACCCGACCCGGCCCTGACACTGAAGCTTTCTTT.